One T cell receptor beta chain is described in this entry. The target of this receptor is not known. Its ends do not fully match the called genes, so a read error is possible. For sequencing of the TCRbeta CDR3 region, genomic DNA was extracted from the sorted cells. The immunoSEQ Assay was used for sequencing of TCRbeta CDR3 regions. TCRdb obtained this table from immuneACCESS and retained in-frame rearrangements with V and J assigned. These tables miss some clones; where compared with another copy, unresolved V genes account for less than half of the shortfall, and the remainder is unexplained. This sample is represented by 36,000 or so clones; roughly 80% of them were singletons. The ten largest make up 11% of the sample. The sample is drawn from a study of OX40 agonist ivuxolimab in advanced cancers. Some background on the complete study: Ivuxolimab, which targeted the costimulatory receptor OX40 (CD134), was an agonistic, fully human IgG2 monoclonal antibody. Intravenous ivuxolimab was administered to patients every 2 weeks at six dose levels: 0.01, 0.1, 0.3, 1.5, 3 and 10 mg/kg. Of the roughly 50 dose-escalation patients, hepatocellular carcinoma was present in approximately 20, melanoma in some 15, renal cell carcinoma in 9 and head and neck cancer in 9. The dose-escalation cohort was over 70% male with a mean age of about 60 years, ranging from roughly 23 to 90. Prior anti-PD-1, anti-PD-L1 or anti-CTLA-4 therapy was permitted, and approximately 39% of dose-escalation patients had received checkpoint inhibitors. Partial responses were achieved by three dose-escalation patients, of whom one had hepatocellular carcinoma and two had cutaneous melanoma. The purpose of peripheral TCRbeta sequencing was to test whether ivuxolimab changed TCR sequence diversity and led to clonal T-cell expansion. The paper reports the monotherapy dose-escalation portion (N of about 54 patients) of the phase I ivuxolimab trial. Results and caveats for the whole study, not just this receptor: On average, CD8+ T cells showed more expanded clones than CD4+ T cells after ivuxolimab. The antigen specificity of the peripheral T cells that underwent clonal expansion was not determined. Clonal expansion of both CD4+ and CD8+ blood T cells was observed from baseline to week 6 at doses 0.1 to 3.0 mg/kg. Low levels of normalized T-cell clonal expansion were also shown by some nonresponding patients. In partial responders in the 0.1-3.0 mg/kg groups, normalized peripheral clonal expansion was found to be among the lowest, especially among CD8+ T cells.

The trial excluded patients who had a history of autoimmune disease or were on systemic immunosuppression. In every dose cohort, peripheral blood was drawn for TCR sequencing at baseline, cycle 4 day 1, and cycle 7 day 1. Samples came from an open-label, multicenter, first-in-human phase I dose-escalation trial of ivuxolimab. The trial enrolled adults with locally advanced or metastatic head and neck squamous cell, hepatocellular, melanoma or renal cell carcinoma. Before TCR sequencing, CD4+ T cells and CD8+ T cells from peripheral blood were sorted into separate populations. The CDR3, cysteine through phenylalanine, is 8 amino acids long. Only the CDR3 DNA stays, 24 bases, in frame from base 1. Sequences DFQATT (CDR1) and SNEGSKA (CDR2) are obtained from the germline V gene (reference sequence).

Sequenced here: CD4+ or CD8+ T cells sorted from blood, sampled in a trial of the OX40 agonist ivuxolimab. This receptor was taken from an adult with an advanced solid tumor such as melanoma, head and neck, liver or kidney cancer. The chain uses TRBV20-1 and TRBJ2-1; too little of a D gene remains to name it. CDR3 region: CSARGWVF. The nucleotide sequence is TGCAGTGCTAGAGGTTGGGTCTTC.